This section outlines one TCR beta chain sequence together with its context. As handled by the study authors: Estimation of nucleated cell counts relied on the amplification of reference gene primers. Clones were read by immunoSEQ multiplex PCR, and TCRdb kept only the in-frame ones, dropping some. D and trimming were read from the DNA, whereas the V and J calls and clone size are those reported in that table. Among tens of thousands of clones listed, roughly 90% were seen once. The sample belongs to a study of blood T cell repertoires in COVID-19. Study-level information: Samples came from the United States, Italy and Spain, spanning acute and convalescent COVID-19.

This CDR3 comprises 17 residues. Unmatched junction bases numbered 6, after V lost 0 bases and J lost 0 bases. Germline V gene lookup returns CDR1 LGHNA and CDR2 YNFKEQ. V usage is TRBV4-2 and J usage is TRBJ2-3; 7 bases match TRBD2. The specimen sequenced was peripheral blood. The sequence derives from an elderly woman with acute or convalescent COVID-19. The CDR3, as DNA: TGTGCCAGCAGCCAAGAGCTCGCGGGGGTCAGCACAGATACGCAGTATTTT. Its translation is CASSQELAGVSTDTQYF.